This paragraph reports one TCR beta chain. This clone was counted a single time. The antigen it binds to is not known. The record has no base qualities; no much larger clone is one base away. Per the publication, the time point label means: baseline before first vaccination. Vaccinee samples came from UK trials COV001 and COV002, including a single-blind randomized controlled phase 2/3 trial of AZD1222 (ChAdOx1 nCoV-19) in healthy adults. Trial participant PBMC samples were collected at day 0 and day 28 after the second dose for TCRbeta chain sequencing. This entry is derived from a study of T cell responses to AZD1222 COVID-19 vaccine (dated by TCRdb to the early 2020s). Regarding the research as a whole: AZD1222 recipients whose second dose came at about 4 weeks and those whose second dose came at about 12 weeks were combined into one group, since spike-specific TCR depth and breadth did not differ between the two schedules. A total of just over 230 trial participants underwent TCR sequencing, of whom 207 received two doses of AZD1222 and around 25 received two doses of the MenACWY control vaccine. Enrollment into the trials was organized by age into subgroups of 18-55, 56-69 and 70-plus years, and those subgroups contained roughly 150, 30 and 60 TCR-sequenced participants, respectively.

The CDR3 has 15 amino acids, counting the end cysteine and phenylalanine. The kept DNA is CDR3 alone, 45 bases in frame from the first base. V and J are trimmed by 3 bases and 2 bases, and the gene matches miss 2 bases of the junction. For CDR1 and CDR2, the germline V gene lists SGDLS and YYNGEE. The CDR3 regions of human TCRbeta chains were analyzed by immunosequencing. The published analysis was carried out like this. Repertoire TCRs were checked for matches against a reference library of SARS-CoV-2-specific TCRs that had been generated using the MIRA antigen-specificity platform. Breadth meant the fraction of unique TCRs that were SARS-CoV-2-associated, whereas depth meant the fraction of total T cells that were SARS-CoV-2-associated. Using the MIRA data, every spike-specific TCR was mapped to the spike region that the TCR reacted to and assigned to either a CD4 or a CD8 class. Log10-transformed breadth and depth values were compared by one-way ANOVA with Sidak's multiple comparisons tests. The table was pulled from immuneACCESS by TCRdb, which kept in-frame rearrangements only. Such tables lose some clones; where checked, under half of the loss comes from unresolved V genes, and the rest has no known cause. That table supplies the V and J calls and clone size; D and trimming were determined from the DNA. This sample lists fewer than 150,000 clones; 80% to 95% were detected once. Clones ranked in the top ten supply approximately 3.1% of the sample.

Broader findings and caveats from the paper: After two AZD1222 doses, spike-specific TCR breadth and depth were significantly higher than at day 0 and than in MenACWY recipients. Because no day 14 peak-response samples were available, repertoires were characterized only after the peak T cell response. Epitopes outside the regions mutated in the B.1.351 and B.1.1.7 variants were reportedly recognized by nearly half of the unique spike-specific TCRs. The whole spike protein was spanned by vaccine-associated CD4 TCRs, and dominant responses were seen in regions 160-218 and 743-854. Conclusions about previously exposed vaccinees were limited because only six AZD1222 recipients were SARS-CoV-2 seropositive at baseline. Participants were mostly white British and included more females than males, and it was suggested by the authors that clonal diversity may have been underestimated. The 56-69-year group was small, and its depth increase did not reach significance, likely because of low power.

The sequence links TRBV9 to TRBJ2-1; 10 bases in the middle match TRBD2. The TCR originated in an adult in good health. The specimen comprised peripheral blood, sampled on day 0 of AZD1222 vaccination. The CDR3 protein: CASSATSGTYNEQFF. The nucleotide sequence reads as follows: TGTGCCAGCAGCGCTACTAGCGGGACCTACAATGAGCAGTTCTTC.